A single sample gave rise to the 20 T cell receptor beta chains below, sequenced in a study of blood T cell repertoires in COVID-19. Sequencing was performed with immunoSEQ multiplex PCR; in TCRdb, only in-frame clones are kept and a portion is missing. Among roughly 110,000 clones listed, roughly 85% were seen once. Sequenced material: peripheral blood. Receptors originate from an older woman with COVID-19, enrolled during active disease.

This clone was recorded only once. The V and J genes are TRBV6-1 and TRBJ2-3, with TRBD2 matching over 16 bases. Germline CDR1 and CDR2: MNHNS and SASEGT. The CDR3 consists of 19 residues. Trimming cost V 2 bases and J 4 bases; bases outside gene matches: 9. The chain's CDR3 is CASSESGTSGGALADTQYF. The CDR3 coding sequence is TGTGCCAGCAGTGAATCCGGGACTAGCGGGGGGGCCTTGGCAGATACGCAGTATTTT.

This chain connects TRBV11-2 to TRBJ1-1; TRBD1 agrees at 7 bases. Germline-derived CDR1 and CDR2 are SGHAT and FQNNGV. Trimming cost V 3 bases and J 7 bases; bases outside gene matches: 11. The length of the CDR3 is 15 residues. As DNA, the CDR3 is TGTGCCAGCAGCTTCCGTCCCGGGACAGCCCTTGAAGCTTTCTTT. This gives the protein CASSFRPGTALEAFF.

V and J are TRBV4-3 and TRBJ2-3, with D perhaps TRBD1 (5 bases). Germline-derived CDR1 and CDR2 are LGHNA and YSLEER. This CDR3 comprises 14 residues. V lost 0 bases and J 4 bases, leaving 8 bases between the germline ends. The CDR3 spells CASSQEGVPDTQYF. For the CDR3, the DNA is TGCGCCAGCAGCCAAGAAGGGGTCCCAGATACGCAGTATTTT.

The chain uses TRBV7-9 and TRBJ2-7; 9 nucleotides align to TRBD1. V lost 5 bases, J lost 2 bases, and 4 bases stayed unmatched. The germline V gene has CDR1 SEHNR and CDR2 FQNEAQ (reference sequence). The CDR3 loop spans 14 amino acids. CDR3 DNA: TGTGCCAGCAGCGGTGGGACAGGGACCTACGAGCAGTACTTC. Its translation is CASSGGTGTYEQYF.

The rearrangement uses TRBV7-9 and TRBJ2-7, with 7 bases aligning to TRBD1. V was pared by 0 bases and J by 4 bases, with 6 bases of the junction left unmatched. Germline CDR1 and CDR2: SEHNR and FQNEAQ (reference sequence). The length of the CDR3 is 15 residues. This chain's CDR3 is CASSLALQGVYEQYF. The CDR3 coding sequence is TGTGCCAGCAGCTTAGCGCTTCAGGGGGTGTACGAGCAGTACTTC. The entire variable domain, with the rest obtained from reference TRBV7-9 and TRBJ2-7, is as follows: DTGVSQNPRHKITKRGQNVTFRCDPISEHNRLYWYRQTLGQGPEFLTYFQNEAQLEKSRLLSDRFSAERPKGSFSTLEIQRTEQGDSAMYLCASSLALQGVYEQYFGPGTRLTVT.

The rearrangement uses TRBV28 and TRBJ2-2; 10 bases align to TRBD1. V trimming: 6 bases; J trimming: 4 bases; junction bases outside the gene matches: 8. The CDR3 extends over 16 amino acids. Germline CDR1 reads MDHEN; CDR2 reads SYDVKM. CDR3 region: CASRRGTGASTGELFF. The CDR3 DNA follows: TGTGCCAGCAGGAGAGGGACAGGGGCCAGCACCGGGGAGCTGTTTTTT. Together with reference TRBV28 and TRBJ2-2, the CDR3 gives the full variable domain: DVKVTQSSRYLVKRTGEKVFLECVQDMDHENMFWYRQDPGLGLRLIYFSYDVKMKEKGDIPEGYSVSREKKERFSLILESASTNQTSMYLCASRRGTGASTGELFFGEGSRLTVL.

V is TRBV5-1 and J is TRBJ2-1; a possible D gene is TRBD2 (6 bases). The ends were cut back, 4 bases at V and 9 bases at J, with 17 bases in the middle. The CDR3 is 14 residues long. Germline V gene sequence: CDR1 SGHRS, CDR2 YFSETQ. CDR3 coding DNA: TGCGCCAGCAGCCCGGGGGACCTGTGGGGTGAGCAGTTCTTC. Translation: CASSPGDLWGEQFF.

The chain is built from TRBV5-1 and TRBJ2-3; D is perhaps TRBD2 (5 bases). This CDR3 region has 16 residues. V was clipped by 4 bases and J by 0 bases, with 15 bases between them. Germline V CDR1 and CDR2: SGHRS, YFSETQ. The CDR3 DNA reads as TGCGCCAGCAGCGAATCGGAGGAAGGAAGCACAGATACGCAGTATTTT. Its translation: CASSESEEGSTDTQYF.

The rearrangement uses TRBV7-9 and TRBJ1-2; 8 nucleotides agree with TRBD1. Germline V gene lookup returns CDR1 SEHNR and CDR2 FQNEAQ (reference sequence). The CDR3 runs 13 residues. V lost 5 bases to trimming and J lost 6 bases; unmatched junction nucleotides: 5. Here the CDR3 DNA reads TGTGCCAGCAGCGAGGACAGGGATAATGGCTACACCTTC. This gives the protein CASSEDRDNGYTF.

The genes are TRBV24-1 and TRBJ1-1; TRBD1 might be the D (6 bases). CDR1 is KGHDR, CDR2 SFDVKD, per germline. V dropped 0 bases and J dropped 5 bases, with 9 bases sitting between them. The CDR3 spans 14 residues. DNA for the CDR3: TGTGCCACCAGTGATTTGCGAAGGGGGACTGAAGCTTTCTTT. Its translation is CATSDLRRGTEAFF.

This clone was recorded only once. The chain recombines TRBV7-2 with TRBJ2-3, with TRBD1 as a possible D gene (6 bases). Per germline, CDR1 SGHTA and CDR2 FQGNSA. CDR3 size: 16 residues. Trimming shortened V by 1 base and J by 5 bases, and 16 bases separated the two germline ends. For the CDR3, the DNA is TGTGCCAGCAGCTTAGACGGGGCAGGGGTGATAGATACGCAGTATTTT. Residues: CASSLDGAGVIDTQYF.

The chain couples TRBV6-6 to TRBJ1-1; TRBD1 agrees at 8 bases. J was trimmed by 3 bases and V by 6 bases; bases with no gene match: 6. The CDR3 runs 14 residues. The germline V gene encodes CDR1 MNHNY and CDR2 SVGAGI (reference sequence). The CDR3 coding sequence is TGTGCCAGCAGACAGGACAGGGCGGACACTGAAGCTTTCTTT. Translation gives CASRQDRADTEAFF.

The chain couples TRBV10-3 to TRBJ1-2, with 9 bases that match TRBD1. This CDR3 is built from 18 residues. Germline V gene lookup returns CDR1 ENHRY and CDR2 SYGVKD. Trimming removed 2 bases from V and 5 bases from J; junction bases left unmatched: 15. CDR3 residues: CAISERKIKLTGGYGYTF. The CDR3 bases are TGTGCCATCAGTGAGCGGAAAATAAAGCTGACAGGGGGGTATGGCTACACCTTC.

The chain links TRBV24-1 to TRBJ1-1, with D tentatively TRBD1 (5 bases). Trimming pared 5 bases from V and 0 bases from J, leaving 12 bases between. Germline V CDR1 and CDR2: KGHDR, SFDVKD. The CDR3 contains 15 residues. CDR3 region: CATSGQNGVNTEAFF. Written as DNA, the CDR3 is TGTGCCACCAGTGGACAGAATGGGGTGAACACTGAAGCTTTCTTT.

V and J are TRBV18 and TRBJ1-6; TRBD1 is a possible D gene (6 bases). V dropped 4 bases and J dropped 0 bases, with 10 bases sitting between them. Germline V lookup: CDR1 KGHSH, CDR2 LQKENI. The CDR3 consists of 16 residues. The CDR3 sequence is CASSQDSSSYNSPLHF. In nucleotides, the CDR3 is TGTGCCAGCTCACAGGACAGCAGCTCCTATAATTCACCCCTCCACTTT.

J is TRBJ1-2 and V is TRBV9; D is unclear. This CDR3 comprises 13 residues. Germline loops: CDR1 SGDLS, CDR2 YYNGEE. Trimming took 4 bases from V and 2 from J, leaving 9 bases between them. This CDR3 reads CASSPGTNYGYTF. For the CDR3, the DNA is TGTGCCAGCAGCCCTGGTACAAACTATGGCTACACCTTC.

The V call is TRBV24-1, the J call TRBJ2-3; TRBD2 matches 12 bases. This CDR3 is 18 amino acids long. V shed 0 bases, J shed 8 bases, and the junction held 11 bases outside the gene matches. Looked up from germline, CDR1 is KGHDR and CDR2 is SFDVKD. CDR3 DNA: TGTGCCACCAGTGATTTGCCCAGACTAGCGGGGGTGATGGGTACGCAGTATTTT. This gives the protein CATSDLPRLAGVMGTQYF.

This chain links TRBV18 with TRBJ1-2; D remains ambiguous. Deletions cut 3 bases from V and 7 bases from J, with 24 bases between. The CDR3 covers 17 residues. Germline CDR1 KGHSH, CDR2 LQKENI. The CDR3 sequence is CASSPPLSSGVSGGYTF. The CDR3 bases are TGTGCCAGCTCACCTCCACTCTCGTCCGGGGTCAGCGGTGGCTACACCTTC.

The V and J genes are TRBV3-1 (or the pseudogene TRBV3-2) and TRBJ2-5; tentative D call: TRBD1 (6 bases). This CDR3 has 13 amino acids. Trimming pared 5 bases from V and 5 bases from J, leaving 12 bases between. CDR1 and CDR2 from the germline V gene are LGHDT and YNNKEL (reference sequence). The CDR3 region is CASSSTGLETQYF. DNA for the CDR3: TGTGCCAGCAGCTCTACAGGGTTGGAGACCCAGTACTTC.

This clone was counted once. The chain recombines TRBV9 with TRBJ2-5; a weak D match, TRBD2 (6 bases). Trimming pared 0 bases from V and 0 bases from J, leaving 12 bases between. Germline lookup yields CDR1 SGDLS and CDR2 YYNGEE. The CDR3 covers 16 residues. CDR3 sequence (DNA): TGTGCCAGCAGCGTAGCTGTCAGGGACTACCAAGAGACCCAGTACTTC. Its translation is CASSVAVRDYQETQYF.